The sequence of this T cell receptor beta chain was determined in a study of human T cells and chemical hapten exposure. Across the whole study: Patients, predominantly female, presented with alopecia areata, totalis or universalis.

Time point given: patch test 1, 2 weeks after DPC sensitization. Treatment in this sample: therapeutic diphenylcyclopropenone sensitization with weekly scalp DPC. Every patch test was put on after a blood sample was taken. Alopecia patients deemed DPC-suitable, aged 18 to 70, excluding pregnancy. The J segment lost 8 bases and the V segment lost 4 bases, leaving 4 bases of the junction unmatched. The CDR3 totals 14 residues. In germline, CDR1 is SGHTA, CDR2 FQGTGA. There are a few counts of this clonotype. TCRdb reprocessed the RACE reads via MiXCR and lists one record per CDR3 protein. Of approximately 350,000 distinct CDR3 sequences in the sample, around 7% were seen once.

The sequencing used whole blood, collected in connection with sensitization to the hapten diphenylcyclopropenone (DPC). The V gene is TRBV7-3, the J gene TRBJ2-1, with 11 bases matching TRBD2. This sequence originates from a woman aged 18 to 35 with alopecia areata. Some clones in this sample may be carry-over from other donors' samples. The DNA of the CDR3 is TGTGCCAGCAGCTCGGGACTAGCGGAAGATGAGCAGTTCTTC. This sequence encodes CASSSGLAEDEQFF.